The 29 T cell receptor beta chains below were found in one sample sequenced in a study of blood T cell repertoires in COVID-19. Profiling relied on immunoSEQ multiplex PCR, and the TCRdb table lists in-frame clones only, not all of them. Here the sample spans approximately 200,000 clones, 87% being singletons. Sequencing was carried out using PBMCs or T cells enriched from blood (not recorded which). Receptor source: a woman aged 25 to 39 who had recovered from COVID-19.

This clone was observed many times. The chain has TRBV2 and TRBJ1-1; 7 bases are a match to TRBD1. The CDR3 sequence is 17 residues long. V dropped 5 bases and J dropped 0; count of bases not matched to a gene: 12. Per the germline V gene, CDR1 is SNHLY and CDR2 is FYNNEI. Here the CDR3 reads CASSRDRPEQLNTEAFF. The CDR3, as DNA: TGTGCCAGCAGTAGGGACAGACCGGAACAACTGAACACTGAAGCTTTCTTT.

The chain joins TRBV29-1 to TRBJ1-1; perhaps TRBD1 as D (6 bases). CDR3 size: 13 residues. V lost 7 bases to trimming and J lost 0 bases, with 12 bases between them. Germline V gives CDR1 SQVTM, CDR2 ANQGSEA. CDR3 residues: CSARGQLNTEAFF. CDR3 bases: TGCAGCGCTCGAGGACAGCTGAACACTGAAGCTTTCTTT.

The CDR3 DNA reads as TGTGCCAGCAGCCAAAGCCCTTGGGAGACCCAGTACTTC. This sequence encodes CASSQSPWETQYF. The rearrangement joins TRBV7-3 to TRBJ2-5; D gene unclear. The CDR3 consists of 13 residues. Between the trimmed V and J ends, which lost 5 bases and 5 bases, there was a span of 12 bases. The V gene's germline CDR1 is SGHTA and CDR2 FQGTGA. The full variable domain, with the rest looked up from reference TRBV7-3 and TRBJ2-5, is GAGVSQTPSNKVTEKGKYVELRCDPISGHTALYWYRQSLGQGPEFLIYFQGTGAADDSGLPNDRFFAVRPEGSVSTLKIQRTERGDSAVYLCASSQSPWETQYFGPGTRLLVL.

The chain couples TRBV7-9 to TRBJ1-2, with 7 bases identical to TRBD1. There are 14 residues in the CDR3. CDR1 and CDR2 from the germline V gene are SEHNR and FQNEAQ (reference sequence). Losses at the gene ends were 5 bases for V and 6 bases for J; bases not matched to a gene: 9. The CDR3 DNA follows: TGTGCCAGCAGCAGAGGGGGCGCGTTGGATGGCTACACCTTC. Translation: CASSRGGALDGYTF. The full variable domain, completed using reference TRBV7-9 and TRBJ1-2, is DTGVSQNPRHKITKRGQNVTFRCDPISEHNRLYWYRQTLGQGPEFLTYFQNEAQLEKSRLLSDRFSAERPKGSFSTLEIQRTEQGDSAMYLCASSRGGALDGYTFGSGTRLTVV.

The rearrangement joins TRBV16 to TRBJ1-5; 7 positions agree with TRBD1. V shed 2 bases and J 6 bases; nucleotides not matched to a gene: 4. Germline V gene data show CDR1 as KGHSY and CDR2 as FQNENV. This CDR3 spans 14 amino acids. The CDR3 loop reads CASSQRDSGQPQHF. CDR3 in DNA: TGTGCCAGCAGCCAACGGGACAGCGGTCAGCCCCAGCATTTT. The whole variable domain, remainder taken from reference TRBV16 and TRBJ1-5, is GEEVAQTPKHLVRGEGQKAKLYCAPIKGHSYVFWYQQVLKNEFKFLISFQNENVFDETGMPKERFSAKCLPNSPCSLEIQATKLEDSAVYFCASSQRDSGQPQHFGDGTRLSIL.

The chain recombines TRBV11-2 with TRBJ2-7; TRBD2 aligns across 10 bases. V lost 5 bases and J lost 2; bases outside the gene matches: 12. From germline, CDR1 is SGHAT and CDR2 FQNNGV. This CDR3 region has 17 residues. CDR3 in amino acids: CASSRNPPAGGTYEQYF. CDR3 DNA sequence: TGTGCCAGCAGCAGAAACCCCCCAGCGGGAGGGACCTACGAGCAGTACTTC.

The sample holds a few counts of this clone. This chain links TRBV5-6 with TRBJ2-3, with 8 bases fitting TRBD1. With 5 bases clipped from V and 7 bases from J, the junction kept 6 bases outside the gene matches. CDR1 SGHDT and CDR2 YYEEEE come from the germline V gene. The CDR3 spans 13 residues. The CDR3 sequence is CASRRQGIYTQYF. For the CDR3, the DNA is TGTGCCAGCAGGCGACAGGGGATTTATACGCAGTATTTT.

The chain links TRBV11-2 to TRBJ1-1; D uncertain. V lost 4 bases, J lost 3 bases, and 9 bases lay in between. There are 13 residues in the CDR3. The germline V gene has CDR1 SGHAT and CDR2 FQNNGV. The CDR3 bases are TGTGCCAGCAGCTCCGAGGTGGACACTGAAGCTTTCTTT. Its translation is CASSSEVDTEAFF.

The genes are TRBV2 and TRBJ2-7; tentative D call: TRBD1 (6 bases). The V and J ends lost 8 bases and 0 bases respectively, with 14 bases between them. CDR1 is SNHLY and CDR2 is FYNNEI in the germline V gene. The CDR3 has 14 amino acids. The CDR3 sequence: CASGAGRGSYEQYF. As DNA, the CDR3 is TGTGCCAGCGGGGCGGGCAGGGGCTCCTACGAGCAGTACTTC.

V usage is TRBV18 and J usage is TRBJ2-6; TRBD2 is a possible D gene (5 bases). V was shortened by 2 bases and J by 2 bases, with 10 bases between the two germline ends. The CDR3 contains 16 residues. Germline V gene lookup returns CDR1 KGHSH and CDR2 LQKENI. CDR3 sequence reads: CASSPKEGAGANVLTF. The CDR3 region has the DNA TGTGCCAGCTCACCAAAAGAGGGCGCTGGGGCCAACGTCCTGACTTTC.

The V call is TRBV6-5, the J call TRBJ1-4; D perhaps matches TRBD1 (5 bases). Germline V gene data show CDR1 as MNHEY and CDR2 as SVGAGI. The CDR3 has 14 amino acids. Trimming stripped 9 bases from V and 8 bases from J, with 19 bases between. The CDR3 loop is CASRWGGGEEKLFF. DNA for the CDR3: TGTGCCAGTCGGTGGGGGGGAGGAGAGGAAAAACTGTTTTTT.

This clone occurred once. The rearrangement joins TRBV4-3 to TRBJ1-2; no reliable D call. V lost 2 bases and J 1 base, leaving 11 bases between the germline ends. The CDR3 covers 15 residues. In germline, CDR1 is LGHNA, CDR2 YSLEER. The CDR3 bases are TGCGCCAGCAGCCAAAGGCGGGGAGGTAACTATGGCTACACCTTC. Its translation: CASSQRRGGNYGYTF.

The rearrangement links TRBV10-1 to TRBJ2-1; TRBD2 matches at 10 bases. Germline CDR1 and CDR2: WNHNN and SYGVQD (reference sequence). The CDR3 extends over 16 amino acids. The trim removed 0 bases at V and 5 bases at J, leaving 4 bases unmatched. CDR3 DNA: TGCGCCAGCAGTGAGTCTAGCGGGGGGTCACACAATGAGCAGTTCTTC. Translating gives CASSESSGGSHNEQFF.

This chain joins TRBV19 and TRBJ2-1, with 12 nucleotides matching TRBD2. V shed 1 base, J shed 10 bases, and the junction held 5 bases outside the gene matches. CDR1 is LNHDA, CDR2 SQIVND, per germline (reference sequence). The CDR3 loop spans 15 amino acids. The CDR3 is CASSIALAGGREQFF. CDR3 bases: TGTGCCAGTAGTATAGCGCTAGCGGGAGGGCGCGAGCAGTTCTTC.

CDR3 sequence: CASSLVGVEAFF. The DNA for the CDR3 is TGTGCCAGCAGCTTAGTGGGAGTCGAAGCTTTCTTT. The chain is built from TRBV7-9 and TRBJ1-1; D gene uncertain. CDR1 is SEHNR and CDR2 is FQNEAQ in the germline V gene (reference sequence). The ends were cut back, 1 base at V and 8 bases at J, with 8 bases in the middle. The CDR3 is made up of 12 amino acids.

The V call is TRBV12-5, the J call TRBJ1-1; perhaps TRBD1 as D (5 bases). The CDR3 consists of 21 residues. Germline values: CDR1 LGHNT, CDR2 FRNRAP. V lost 0 bases and J lost 4, with 30 bases in between. CDR3 DNA sequence: TGTGCTAGTGGTTTGGTACCCTTGGGACTCTTTGTCCGGCAGGTAGGCACTGAAGCTTTCTTT. Amino acid sequence: CASGLVPLGLFVRQVGTEAFF.

The V and J genes are TRBV27 and TRBJ2-5, with 10 nucleotides matching TRBD2. The CDR3 spans 15 residues. Trimming cost V 5 bases and J 5 bases; bases outside gene matches: 8. Germline V CDR1 and CDR2: MNHEY, SMNVEV (reference sequence). The CDR3 nucleotides read TGTGCCAGCAGTCCCCGTACTAGCGGGGTTGAGACCCAGTACTTC. Residues: CASSPRTSGVETQYF.

J is TRBJ2-1 and V is TRBV5-6; D is ambiguous. The germline V gene encodes CDR1 SGHDT and CDR2 YYEEEE. Deletions cut 1 base from V and 4 bases from J, with 6 bases between. The CDR3 spans 13 residues. CDR3 bases: TGTGCCAGCAGCTTGAAACTGTACAATGAGCAGTTCTTC. Translation gives CASSLKLYNEQFF.

The chain uses TRBV6-2 or TRBV6-3 and TRBJ1-3, with 7 bases matching TRBD1. Germline V gene data show CDR1 as MNHEY and CDR2 as SVGEGT. V shed 4 bases and J 0 bases; nucleotides not matched to a gene: 3. This CDR3 has 15 residues. CDR3 DNA sequence: TGTGCCAGCAGTTCGGGGACAGTCTCTGGAAACACCATATATTTT. It translates to CASSSGTVSGNTIYF.

This chain links TRBV18 with TRBJ2-7; no definite D call. Deletions cut 3 bases from V and 4 bases from J, with 13 bases between. In germline, CDR1 is KGHSH, CDR2 LQKENI. The CDR3 runs 14 residues. The CDR3: CASSPKFTQYEQYF. The CDR3 DNA is TGTGCCAGCTCACCTAAATTTACACAATACGAGCAGTACTTC.

The chain combines TRBV9 with TRBJ1-2, with D tentatively TRBD1 (5 bases). The germline CDR1 and CDR2 sequences are SGDLS and YYNGEE. CDR3 length: 14 residues. V was pared by 0 bases and J by 8 bases, with 14 bases between. The CDR3 is CASSVGQGGIGYTF. As DNA, the CDR3 is TGTGCCAGCAGCGTAGGGCAGGGTGGCATCGGCTACACCTTC.

V and J are TRBV7-2 and TRBJ1-5, with D maybe TRBD1 (6 bases). This CDR3 has 14 amino acids. Trimming took 5 bases from V and 7 from J, leaving 15 bases between them. The germline V gene has CDR1 SGHTA and CDR2 FQGNSA. The CDR3 here is CASSQGGGGQPQHF. The CDR3 DNA reads TGTGCCAGCAGCCAAGGGGGTGGAGGACAGCCCCAGCATTTT.

The V call is TRBV5-6, the J call TRBJ1-2; 9 nucleotides line up with TRBD1. The CDR3 runs 17 residues. The V gene end was trimmed by 4 bases and the J gene end by 5 bases; junction bases not matched to a gene: 15. Germline CDR1 and CDR2: SGHDT and YYEEEE. The CDR3 region is CASSATATGGFLYGYTF. The CDR3 DNA follows: TGTGCCAGCAGCGCCACTGCTACAGGGGGCTTTCTATATGGCTACACCTTC.

The V call is TRBV5-1, the J call TRBJ2-7; weak D call: TRBD1 (8 bases). V lost 5 bases and J 3 bases, leaving 18 bases between the germline ends. Looked up from germline, CDR1 is SGHRS and CDR2 is YFSETQ. CDR3 length: 15 residues. For the CDR3, the DNA is TGCGCCAGCAGGTGGACAGGGTCGGGGGGCTACGAGCAGTACTTC. Translating gives CASRWTGSGGYEQYF.

Concerning this clone: In the same sample, other DNA sequences code for this CDR3. The CDR3 bases are TGTGCCAGCAGCGTAGGGTCAGGGACCGGGGAGCTGTTTTTT. This encodes CASSVGSGTGELFF. The chain links TRBV9 to TRBJ2-2; D possibly corresponds to TRBD1 (5 bases). CDR3 length: 14 residues. Germline CDR1 is SGDLS and CDR2 is YYNGEE. V was trimmed by 0 bases and J by 5 bases, leaving 8 bases between them.

In this sample, this clone is medium-sized (0.01 to 0.1%). The J gene is TRBJ1-6, the V gene TRBV7-6; 7 bases match TRBD1. J gave up 7 bases and V 2 bases, and 8 bases lay outside the gene matches. The germline gives CDR1 SGHVS, CDR2 FNYEAQ. The CDR3 covers 16 residues. The CDR3 spells CASSLFEGTENSPLHF. The DNA of the CDR3 is TGTGCCAGCAGCTTATTCGAAGGGACAGAGAATTCACCCCTCCACTTT.

The chain links TRBV5-4 to TRBJ2-2; TRBD2 matches 11 bases. The germline V gene encodes CDR1 SGHNT and CDR2 YYREEE (reference sequence). Trimming cost V 4 bases and J 5 bases; bases outside gene matches: 7. The CDR3 has 16 amino acids. CDR3 DNA: TGTGCCAGCAGCCCACGACTAGCGGGACATACCGGGGAGCTGTTTTTT. It translates to CASSPRLAGHTGELFF.

This clone was recorded at least ten times. The chain carries TRBV21-1 and TRBJ2-2; no check of the table's D call, TRBD1, against the DNA was made. TRBV21-1 is given as a pseudogene. The CDR3 is 20 residues long. The CDR3 DNA reads as TGTGCCAGCAGCAAAATCCCCAACCGGGACAGGGAGAAGAACACCGGGGAGCTGTTTTTT. Its translation is CASSKIPNRDREKNTGELFF.

This sequence joins TRBV9 and TRBJ2-5, with D possibly being TRBD1 (6 bases). Trimming removed 4 bases from V and 1 base from J, with 14 bases in between. CDR1 is SGDLS, CDR2 YYNGEE, per germline. The CDR3 length is 15 residues. Written as DNA, the CDR3 is TGTGCCAGCAGCCGAATCGGGGACACCCAAGAGACCCAGTACTTC. Translation: CASSRIGDTQETQYF. Using reference TRBV9 and TRBJ2-5 for the parts outside the CDR3, the full variable domain is DSGVTQTPKHLITATGQRVTLRCSPRSGDLSVYWYQQSLDQGLQFLIQYYNGEERAKGNILERFSAQQFPDLHSELNLSSLELGDSALYFCASSRIGDTQETQYFGPGTRLLVL.